One sample yielded the 4 T cell receptor beta chains listed below, sequenced in a study of early T cells in non-severe SARS-CoV-2 infection. TCRdb used MiXCR to reprocess the 5' RACE reads, holding one entry per CDR3 protein. The sample has around 67,000 distinct CDR3 sequences; roughly an eighth are singletons. Sequencing was carried out using whole blood. The receptors stem from an adult who was a healthcare worker with PCR-confirmed SARS-CoV-2 infection or an uninfected control (not recorded which).

There are many counts of this clonotype. J is TRBJ2-3 and V is TRBV27, with 7 bases lining up with TRBD1. This CDR3 is built from 15 residues. Germline CDR1 and CDR2: MNHEY and SMNVEV (reference sequence). V was clipped by 7 bases and J by 1 base; unmatched bases: 8. The chain's CDR3 is CASTLDRDRTDTQYF. For the CDR3, the DNA is TGTGCCAGCACCCTAGACAGGGATCGCACAGATACGCAGTATTTT.

This clonotype was observed many times. The chain couples TRBV29-1 to TRBJ1-2, with 8 bases that match TRBD1. Germline CDR1 SQVTM, CDR2 ANQGSEA. J lost 5 bases, V lost 3 bases, and 17 bases had no gene match. The CDR3 runs 17 residues. As DNA, the CDR3 is TGCAGCGTTGAGTCCAGGACAGGGAGTTCTCAGGAGTATGGCTACACCTTC. This translates into CSVESRTGSSQEYGYTF. The complete variable domain, with remaining parts taken from reference TRBV29-1 and TRBJ1-2, reads SAVISQKPSRDICQRGTSLTIQCQVDSQVTMMFWYRQQPGQSLTLIATANQGSEATYESGFVIDKFPISRPNLTFSTLTVSNMSPEDSSIYLCSVESRTGSSQEYGYTFGSGTRLTVV.

This clonotype has more than one count but fewer than ten. Being one base from a much bigger clone, this may be a read error. The chain uses TRBV18 and TRBJ2-2; D gene unclear. This CDR3 comprises 11 residues. Trimming shortened V by 4 bases and J by 10 bases, and 7 bases separated the two germline ends. Germline CDR1 is KGHSH and CDR2 is LQKENI. The CDR3 region is CASSRDAELFF. For the CDR3, the DNA is TGTGCCAGCTCACGAGACGCGGAGCTGTTTTTT.

This clonotype came up many times. The chain joins TRBV24-1 to TRBJ2-1; 11 bases align to TRBD1. The CDR3 is 17 amino acids. CDR1 KGHDR and CDR2 SFDVKD come from the germline V gene. V shed 3 bases, J shed 0 bases, and the junction held 3 bases outside the gene matches. The DNA of the CDR3 is TGTGCCACCAGTGATACCGGGACAGGGGGCTCCTACAATGAGCAGTTCTTC. Translated, it gives CATSDTGTGGSYNEQFF.